This T cell receptor beta chain was profiled in a study of blood T cells in healthy people across ages. Overall study: In model experiments, template switching was able to capture about one barcoded beta molecule for every two T cells that were present.

The study's findings and limits: The lack of PBMC sorting stopped any conclusive naive versus antigen-experienced comparison.

Sample-barcoded 5' priming and a J-beta primer mix drove a second PCR of roughly 7 to 11 cycles. From the 5' RACE reads, TCRdb called clonotypes with MiXCR, one entry per CDR3 protein. The sample contains approximately 880,000 distinct CDR3 sequences, roughly 48% of which appear only once. Looked up from germline, CDR1 is WSHSY and CDR2 is SAAADI. The CDR3 totals 13 residues. Losses at the gene ends were 8 bases for V and 12 bases for J; bases not matched to a gene: 9. As concerns this clonotype: Its specificity is not known.

Every donor gave approximately 10 milliliters of peripheral blood. Per-sample PBMC isolation yielded at least 7 million cells. The specimen was blood. The chain has TRBV10-2 and TRBJ2-5; 13 nucleotides line up with TRBD2. The TCR originated in a man between 25 and 39 years old in good health. The CDR3 protein is CASSLGTSGKEYF. CDR3 bases: TGCGCCAGCTCTCTCGGGACTAGCGGGAAGGAGTACTTC.